This T cell receptor (beta chain) derives from a study of T-cell reconstitution after alpha-beta-depleted transplantation in children. This clonotype was seen repeatedly, ten times or more. Its target is not known. Study-level points and caveats: When one year had passed after transplant, most T-cell counts and diversity came from newly produced T cells.

V lost 3 bases and J lost 4; bases outside the gene matches: 11. Germline lookup yields CDR1 SGHRS and CDR2 YFSETQ. This CDR3 contains 16 residues. Unique molecular identifiers were incorporated into the prepared TCRbeta library. From the PCR reads, TCRdb called clonotypes with MiXCR, one entry per CDR3 protein. The sample shows 200,000 to 250,000 distinct CDR3 sequences, about a tenth of them seen only once. The source of this sequence is a child less than two years old with acute myeloid leukemia, due to receive a stem cell transplant. The rearrangement links TRBV5-1 to TRBJ2-5, with 8 positions matching TRBD1. Sequencing used PBMCs, obtained before TCRalphabeta/CD19-depleted stem cell transplant. The CDR3 DNA reads TGCGCCAGCAGCTCCGGCCCCCAGGGGGCATTAGAGACCCAGTACTTC. Translation gives CASSSGPQGALETQYF.